The rows below give T cell receptor beta chains drawn from one sample of a study of CD8 T cells in ankylosing spondylitis. TCRdb re-called the 5' RACE reads with MiXCR, one entry per CDR3 protein. This sample yields 200,000 or so distinct CDR3 sequences, of which 10% to 15% are seen a single time; 9.5% to 12% belongs to the top ten. Sequencing input: blood, either unsorted or a sorted T cell fraction (not recorded which). Receptor source: a female donor with ankylosing spondylitis or in good health (not recorded which). CDR3s include the opening cysteine and the closing phenylalanine or tryptophan. D genes are given only for firm matches. Some rows have no size entry. The others give once, few or many, or a class for an expanded clone.

>TRBD1|TRBJ1-1|few|TRBV5-1
CASSWGQVPTEAFF
TGCGCCAGCAGCTGGGGACAGGTCCCCACTGAAGCTTTCTTT
>.|TRBJ1-3|many|TRBV29-1
CSVEARAGNTIYF
TGCAGCGTTGAAGCCCGTGCTGGAAACACCATATATTTT
>.|TRBJ1-5|many|TRBV29-1
CSVAQENSNQPQHF
TGCAGCGTCGCACAGGAGAATAGCAATCAGCCCCAGCATTTT
>.|TRBJ2-2|many|TRBV5-1
CASSPMDTGELFF
TGCGCCAGCAGCCCCATGGACACCGGGGAGCTGTTTTTT
>.|TRBJ2-4|few|TRBV14
CASSQTAAAKNIQYF
TGTGCCAGCAGCCAAACTGCAGCCGCCAAAAACATTCAGTACTTC
>.|TRBJ2-3|many|TRBV18
CASSPTSGTDTQYF
TGTGCCAGCTCACCAACAAGCGGTACAGATACGCAGTATTTT
>TRBD2|TRBJ2-1|.|TRBV7-2
CVSSLLAGGINEQFF
TGTGTCAGCAGCTTACTAGCGGGAGGTATCAATGAGCAGTTCTTC
>TRBD1|TRBJ2-5|many|TRBV20-1
CSPTSRQGHTETQYF
TGCAGTCCGACGTCTAGACAGGGACATACGGAGACCCAGTACTTC
>.|TRBJ2-1|many|TRBV5-6
CASSSLGYNEQFF
TGTGCCAGCAGCTCTCTCGGGTACAATGAGCAGTTCTTC
>.|TRBJ2-2|.|TRBV21-1
CASSNYVATGTGELFF
.
>.|TRBJ2-5|.|TRBV10-3
CAISEVQETQYF
TGTGCCATCAGTGAGGTTCAAGAGACCCAGTACTTC
>.|TRBJ1-1|many|TRBV20-1
CSAIPREGLINTEAFF
TGCAGTGCTATCCCTCGAGAGGGGCTCATCAACACTGAAGCTTTCTTT
>TRBD1|TRBJ2-6|many|TRBV18
CASSAGQGSGANVLTF
TGTGCCAGCTCCGCGGGACAGGGAAGTGGGGCCAACGTCCTGACTTTC
>TRBD1|TRBJ1-4|.|TRBV30
CACNKGQSNEKLFF
TGTGCCTGCAATAAGGGACAGTCTAATGAAAAACTGTTTTTT
>TRBD1|TRBJ1-2|.|TRBV18
CASSPSTGGHYGYTF
TGTGCCAGCTCACCGTCGACAGGGGGGCACTATGGCTACACCTTC
>TRBD2|TRBJ2-4|few|TRBV6-2/TRBV6-3
CASSSGLAGGPFDIQYF
TGTGCCAGCAGTTCGGGACTAGCGGGAGGGCCCTTTGACATTCAGTACTTC
>.|TRBJ1-4|.|TRBV29-1
CSVGVSLDEKLFF
TGCAGCGTTGGCGTGAGTCTGGATGAAAAACTGTTTTTT
>.|TRBJ1-2|many|TRBV7-2
CASSLGWMRGHYGYTF
TGTGCCAGCAGCTTGGGGTGGATGCGGGGACACTATGGCTACACCTTC
>TRBD1|TRBJ1-2|many|TRBV9
CASSGPDREVNGLYGYTF
TGTGCCAGCAGCGGCCCGGACAGGGAAGTTAATGGCCTTTATGGCTACACCTTC
>.|TRBJ1-1|.|TRBV7-3
CASSLTGTGKFDTEAFF
TGTGCCAGCAGCTTAACTGGTACAGGGAAGTTCGACACTGAAGCTTTCTTT
>.|TRBJ2-7|few|TRBV12-3/TRBV12-4
CASSLGGQWQYEQYF
TGTGCCAGCAGTTTGGGGGGGCAGTGGCAATACGAGCAGTACTTC
>.|TRBJ2-5|many|TRBV29-1
CSVKRQAQETQYF
TGCAGCGTTAAAAGGCAGGCCCAAGAGACCCAGTACTTC
>TRBD1|TRBJ1-6|few|TRBV6-1
CASTQGVPNNSPLHF
TGTGCCAGCACCCAGGGGGTCCCGAATAATTCACCCCTCCACTTT
>TRBD2|TRBJ2-1|many|TRBV7-2
CASSFAGGPGNEQFF
TGTGCCAGCAGCTTTGCGGGAGGGCCTGGCAATGAGCAGTTCTTC
>TRBD1|TRBJ2-3|many|TRBV5-1
CASSRGAGGSDTQYF
TGCGCCAGCAGCCGCGGGGCAGGGGGCTCGGATACGCAGTATTTT
>TRBD2|TRBJ2-1|many|TRBV5-1
CASSFSGGDNEQFF
TGCGCCAGCAGCTTCTCGGGAGGGGACAATGAGCAGTTCTTC
>.|TRBJ2-2|few|TRBV6-5
CASSYPNPGELFF
TGTGCCAGCAGTTACCCTAACCCCGGGGAGCTGTTTTTT
>.|TRBJ2-1|many|TRBV21-1
CASSKARGGTSGYNEQFF
TGTGCCAGCAGCAAAGCGCGAGGTGGGACTAGCGGATACAATGAGCAGTTCTTC
>.|TRBJ2-1|many|TRBV29-1
CSVELGRGLNEQFF
TGCAGCGTTGAATTAGGCAGGGGCCTCAATGAGCAGTTCTTC
>TRBD2|TRBJ2-7|many|TRBV7-9
CASSLETSGRDEQYF
TGTGCCAGCAGCTTAGAGACTAGCGGGAGGGACGAGCAGTACTTC
>.|TRBJ1-5|few|TRBV14
CAKRGAEGPQHF
TGTGCCAAACGGGGGGCTGAGGGGCCCCAGCATTTT
>.|TRBJ2-5|few|TRBV5-1
CASSLAFQETQYF
TGCGCCAGCAGCTTGGCCTTCCAAGAGACCCAGTACTTC
>TRBD1|TRBJ2-7|many|TRBV6-1
CASSAQRQGAREQYF
TGTGCCAGCAGTGCTCAACGACAGGGGGCAAGGGAGCAGTACTTC
>.|TRBJ2-7|few|TRBV20-1
CSARDPASTYEQYF
TGCAGTGCTAGAGATCCGGCGTCCACCTACGAGCAGTACTTC
>.|TRBJ1-2|many|TRBV6-5
CASRGNTIYGYTF
TGTGCCAGCAGGGGAAACACCATCTATGGCTACACCTTC
>TRBD1|TRBJ1-5|.|TRBV20-1
CSARVGDRGRGNQPQHF
TGCAGTGCTAGAGTGGGGGACAGGGGTCGAGGGAATCAGCCCCAGCATTTT
>.|TRBJ2-3|.|TRBV6-1
CATTNPSGGTDTQYF
TGTGCCACCACGAATCCCTCCGGAGGCACAGATACGCAGTATTTT
>TRBD1|TRBJ1-1|.|TRBV12-3/TRBV12-4
CGSSRDTGASTEAFF
TGTGGCAGCAGTAGAGACACAGGGGCCAGCACTGAAGCTTTCTTT
>.|TRBJ2-5|once|TRBV29-1
CSVQQGFHETQYF
TGCAGCGTGCAACAGGGCTTCCATGAGACCCAGTACTTC
>TRBD1|TRBJ2-7|.|TRBV12-3/TRBV12-4
CASSLWTGGSPYEQYF
TGTGCCAGCAGTTTATGGACAGGGGGCTCCCCTTACGAGCAGTACTTC
>.|TRBJ2-2|many|TRBV5-1
CASSLEGSNTGELFF
TGCGCCAGCAGCTTGGAGGGCTCGAACACCGGGGAGCTGTTTTTT
>.|TRBJ2-7|many|TRBV4-3
CASSQTRNEQYF
TGCGCCAGCAGCCAAACCAGGAACGAGCAGTACTTC
>.|TRBJ1-1|once|TRBV12-3/TRBV12-4
CASSLGPEAFF
TGTGCCAGCAGTTTGGGCCCCGAAGCTTTCTTT
>TRBD1|TRBJ1-5|many|TRBV30
CAWSGRDRGIYQPQHF
TGTGCCTGGAGCGGCCGGGACAGGGGGATTTATCAGCCCCAGCATTTT
>.|TRBJ1-6|.|TRBV28
CASNPGSLSPLHF
TGTGCCAGCAATCCAGGGTCCCTTTCACCCCTCCACTTT
>.|TRBJ1-6|few|TRBV20-1
CSAAGDNSPLHF
TGCAGTGCTGCGGGGGATAATTCACCCCTCCACTTT
>TRBD2|TRBJ2-1|many|TRBV20-1
CSARETGGLYNEQFF
TGCAGTGCTAGAGAAACGGGAGGGCTCTACAATGAGCAGTTCTTC
>.|TRBJ2-2|many|TRBV7-2
CASRAPAIPGELFF
TGTGCCTCCCGGGCCCCAGCGATCCCCGGGGAGCTGTTTTTT
>TRBD2|TRBJ2-2|few|TRBV7-3
CASSFLAGVNTGELFF
TGTGCCAGCAGCTTCCTAGCGGGAGTGAACACCGGGGAGCTGTTTTTT
>TRBD1|TRBJ2-1|.|TRBV12-3/TRBV12-4
CASSLKTGAMGNEQFF
TGTGCCAGCAGTTTAAAGACAGGGGCTATGGGCAATGAGCAGTTCTTC
>.|TRBJ1-5|few|TRBV7-2
CASSFLGLNNQPQHF
TGTGCCAGCAGCTTCTTGGGCCTGAACAATCAGCCCCAGCATTTT
>TRBD2|TRBJ2-1|.|TRBV27
CASSLTSGGNYNEQFF
TGTGCCAGCAGTTTGACTAGCGGGGGTAACTACAATGAGCAGTTCTTC
>.|TRBJ1-1|.|TRBV4-2
CASSQIEGRNTEAFF
TGTGCCAGCAGCCAAATCGAGGGGCGGAACACTGAAGCTTTCTTT
>.|TRBJ2-1|many|TRBV6-2/TRBV6-3
CASSSGWGSGVLYNEQFF
TGTGCCAGCAGTTCGGGGTGGGGGTCGGGCGTACTCTACAATGAGCAGTTCTTC
>.|TRBJ2-7|.|TRBV29-1
CSVGQLSSYEQYF
TGCAGCGTTGGACAGCTAAGCTCCTACGAGCAGTACTTC
>.|TRBJ1-3|many|TRBV20-1
CSARETGGNTIYF
TGCAGTGCTAGAGAGACGGGAGGAAACACCATATATTTT
>.|TRBJ1-1|few|TRBV28
CASSFRGPRNTEAFF
TGTGCCAGCAGTTTTCGGGGTCCTCGGAACACTGAAGCTTTCTTT
>TRBD2|TRBJ2-4|.|TRBV5-6
CASSSWDYRSKNIQYF
TGTGCCAGCAGCTCCTGGGACTATCGATCCAAAAACATTCAGTACTTC
>TRBD2|TRBJ2-1|many|TRBV5-6
CASSLIPSGTLRWEEQFF
TGTGCCAGCAGCTTAATCCCTAGCGGGACACTTCGGTGGGAGGAGCAGTTCTTC
>.|TRBJ2-3|.|TRBV28
CASSSPPSLTDTQYF
TGTGCCAGCAGTTCCCCCCCCTCCCTGACAGATACGCAGTATTTT